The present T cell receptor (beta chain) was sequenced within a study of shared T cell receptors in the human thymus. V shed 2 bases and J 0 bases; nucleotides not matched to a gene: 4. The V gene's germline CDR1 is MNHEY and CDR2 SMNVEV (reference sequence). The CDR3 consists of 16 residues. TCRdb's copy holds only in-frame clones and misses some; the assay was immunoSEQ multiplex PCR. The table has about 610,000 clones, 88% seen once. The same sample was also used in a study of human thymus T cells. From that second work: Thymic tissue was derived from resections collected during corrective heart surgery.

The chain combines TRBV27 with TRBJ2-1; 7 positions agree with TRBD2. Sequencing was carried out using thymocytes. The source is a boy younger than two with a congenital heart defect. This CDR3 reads CASSLTAGVSYNEQFF. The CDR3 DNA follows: TGTGCCAGCAGTTTAACGGCGGGGGTCTCCTACAATGAGCAGTTCTTC.